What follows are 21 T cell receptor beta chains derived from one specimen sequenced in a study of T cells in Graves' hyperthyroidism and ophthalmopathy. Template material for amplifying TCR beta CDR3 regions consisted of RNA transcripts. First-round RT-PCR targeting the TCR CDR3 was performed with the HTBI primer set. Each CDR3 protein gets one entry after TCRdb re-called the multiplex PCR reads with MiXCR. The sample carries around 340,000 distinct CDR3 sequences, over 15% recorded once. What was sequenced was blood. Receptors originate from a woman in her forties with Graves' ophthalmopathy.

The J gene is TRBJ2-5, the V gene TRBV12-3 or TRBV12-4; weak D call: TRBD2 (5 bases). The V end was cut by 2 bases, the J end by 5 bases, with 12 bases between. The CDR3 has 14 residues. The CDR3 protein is CASSLRETSETQYF. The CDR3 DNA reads TGTGCCAGCAGTTTAAGGGAGACCTCGGAGACCCAGTACTTC.

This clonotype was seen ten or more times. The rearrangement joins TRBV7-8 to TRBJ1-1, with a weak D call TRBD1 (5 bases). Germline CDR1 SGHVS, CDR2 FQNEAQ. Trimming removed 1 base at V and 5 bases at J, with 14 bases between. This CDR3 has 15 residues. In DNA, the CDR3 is TGTGCCAGCAGCTTAGGTACAGGAGGAAAGACTGAAGCTTTCTTT. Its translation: CASSLGTGGKTEAFF.

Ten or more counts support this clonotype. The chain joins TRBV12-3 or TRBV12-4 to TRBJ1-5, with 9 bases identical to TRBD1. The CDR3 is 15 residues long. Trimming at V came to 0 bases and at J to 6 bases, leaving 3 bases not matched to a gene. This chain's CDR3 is CASSLALQGAQPQHF. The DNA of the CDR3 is TGTGCCAGCAGTTTAGCGCTACAGGGGGCTCAGCCCCAGCATTTT.

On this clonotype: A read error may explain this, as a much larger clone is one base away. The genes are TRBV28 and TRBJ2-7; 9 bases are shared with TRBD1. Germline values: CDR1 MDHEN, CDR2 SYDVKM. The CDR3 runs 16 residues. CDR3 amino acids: CAISLEGPGQGSEQYF. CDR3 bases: TGTGCCATCAGTTTAGAGGGGCCGGGACAGGGCTCCGAGCAGTACTTC.

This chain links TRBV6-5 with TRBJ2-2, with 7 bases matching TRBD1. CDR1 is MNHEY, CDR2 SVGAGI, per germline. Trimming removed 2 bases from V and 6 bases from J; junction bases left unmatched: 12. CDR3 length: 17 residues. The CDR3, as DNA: TGTGCCAGCAGTTACGAGGGGGCGCGGGTTACTCCCGGGGAGCTGTTTTTT. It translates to CASSYEGARVTPGELFF.

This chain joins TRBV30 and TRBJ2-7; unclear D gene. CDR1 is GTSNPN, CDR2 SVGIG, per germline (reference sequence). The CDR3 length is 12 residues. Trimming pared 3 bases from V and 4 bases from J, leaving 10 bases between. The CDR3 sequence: CAWSQSRYEQYF. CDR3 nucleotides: TGTGCCTGGAGCCAGTCACGGTACGAGCAGTACTTC.

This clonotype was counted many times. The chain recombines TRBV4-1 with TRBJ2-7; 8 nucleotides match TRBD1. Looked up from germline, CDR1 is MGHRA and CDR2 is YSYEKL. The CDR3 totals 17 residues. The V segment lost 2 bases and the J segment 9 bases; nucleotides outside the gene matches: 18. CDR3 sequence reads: CASSQSLQDRERGRQYF. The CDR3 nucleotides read TGCGCCAGCAGCCAATCCCTACAGGACAGGGAACGTGGCCGGCAGTACTTC.

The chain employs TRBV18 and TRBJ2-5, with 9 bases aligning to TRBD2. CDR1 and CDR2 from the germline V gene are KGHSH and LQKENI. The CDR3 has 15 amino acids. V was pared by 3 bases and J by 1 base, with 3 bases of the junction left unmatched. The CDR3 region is CASSPPSGTQETQYF. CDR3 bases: TGTGCCAGCTCACCCCCTAGCGGGACCCAAGAGACCCAGTACTTC.

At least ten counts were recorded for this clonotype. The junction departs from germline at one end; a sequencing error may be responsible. The CDR3 DNA sequence: TGTGCCAGCGGCGTAGCAGGACATTCACCCCTCCACTTT. This gives the protein CASGVAGHSPLHF. The genes are TRBV9 and TRBJ1-6; D unclear. The CDR3 consists of 13 residues. Germline V gene lookup returns CDR1 SGDLS and CDR2 YYNGEE.

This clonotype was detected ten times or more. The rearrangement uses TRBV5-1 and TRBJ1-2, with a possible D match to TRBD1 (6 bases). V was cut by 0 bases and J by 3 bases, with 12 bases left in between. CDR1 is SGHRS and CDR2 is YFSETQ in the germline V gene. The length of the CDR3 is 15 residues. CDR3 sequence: CASSLEGDGYYGYTF. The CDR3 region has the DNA TGCGCCAGCAGCTTGGAGGGGGATGGTTACTATGGCTACACCTTC.

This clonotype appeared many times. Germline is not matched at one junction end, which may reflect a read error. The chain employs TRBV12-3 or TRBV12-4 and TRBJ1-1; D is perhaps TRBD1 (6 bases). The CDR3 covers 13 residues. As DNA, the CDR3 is TGTGCCAGCAGATCCGACAGGAACGCTGAAGCTTTCTTT. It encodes CASRSDRNAEAFF.

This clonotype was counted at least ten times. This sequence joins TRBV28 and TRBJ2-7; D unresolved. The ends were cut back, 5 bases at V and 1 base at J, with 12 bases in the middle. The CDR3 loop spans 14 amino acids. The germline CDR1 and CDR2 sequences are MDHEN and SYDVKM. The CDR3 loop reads CASSGLLGSYEQYF. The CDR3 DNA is TGTGCCAGCAGTGGATTGTTGGGGTCCTACGAGCAGTACTTC.

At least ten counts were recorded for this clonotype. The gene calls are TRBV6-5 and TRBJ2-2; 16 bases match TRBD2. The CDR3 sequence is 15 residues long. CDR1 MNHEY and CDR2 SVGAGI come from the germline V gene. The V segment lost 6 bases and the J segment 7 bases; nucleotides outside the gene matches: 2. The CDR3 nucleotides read TGTGCCAGCAGGGGACTAGCGGGAGGGAACGGGGAGCTGTTTTTT. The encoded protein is CASRGLAGGNGELFF.

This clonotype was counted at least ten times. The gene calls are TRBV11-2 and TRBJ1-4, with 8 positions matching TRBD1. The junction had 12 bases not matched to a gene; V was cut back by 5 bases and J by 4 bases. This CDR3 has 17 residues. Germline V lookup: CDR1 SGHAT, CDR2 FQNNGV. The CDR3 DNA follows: TGTGCCAGCAGCGGGAGGACAGGGAGGACAGATAATGAAAAACTGTTTTTT. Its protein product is CASSGRTGRTDNEKLFF.

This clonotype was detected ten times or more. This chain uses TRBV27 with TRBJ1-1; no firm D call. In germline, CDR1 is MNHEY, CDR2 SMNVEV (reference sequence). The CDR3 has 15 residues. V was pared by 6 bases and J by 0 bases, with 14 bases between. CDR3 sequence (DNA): TGTGCCAGCAGCCGCGCCTTACAGCTGAACACTGAAGCTTTCTTT. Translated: CASSRALQLNTEAFF.

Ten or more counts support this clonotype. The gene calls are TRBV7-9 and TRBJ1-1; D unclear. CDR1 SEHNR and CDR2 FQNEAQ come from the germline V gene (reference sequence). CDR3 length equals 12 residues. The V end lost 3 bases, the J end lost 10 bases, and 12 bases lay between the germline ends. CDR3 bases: TGTGCCAGCAGCTTTAGGCAGGATCGAGCTTTCTTT. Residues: CASSFRQDRAFF.

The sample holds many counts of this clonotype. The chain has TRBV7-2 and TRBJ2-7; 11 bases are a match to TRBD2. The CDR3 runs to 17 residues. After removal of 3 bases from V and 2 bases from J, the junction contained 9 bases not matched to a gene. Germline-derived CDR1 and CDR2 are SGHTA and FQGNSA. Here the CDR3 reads CASSFRPGLAVPYEQYF. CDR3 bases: TGTGCCAGCAGCTTCCGACCGGGACTAGCGGTTCCCTACGAGCAGTACTTC. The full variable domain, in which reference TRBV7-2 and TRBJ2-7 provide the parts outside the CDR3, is GAGVSQSPSNKVTEKGKDVELRCDPISGHTALYWYRQSLGQGLEFLIYFQGNSAPDKSGLPSDRFSAERTGGSVSTLTIQRTQQEDSAVYLCASSFRPGLAVPYEQYFGPGTRLTVT.

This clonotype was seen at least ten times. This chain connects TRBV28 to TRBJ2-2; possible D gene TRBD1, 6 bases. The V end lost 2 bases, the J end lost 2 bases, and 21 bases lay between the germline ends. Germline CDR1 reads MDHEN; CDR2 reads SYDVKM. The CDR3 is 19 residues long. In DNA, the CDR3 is TGTGCCAGCAGTTTAAGGCGAGTCGGCAGGGGACGAAACACCGGGGAGCTGTTTTTT. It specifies CASSLRRVGRGRNTGELFF.

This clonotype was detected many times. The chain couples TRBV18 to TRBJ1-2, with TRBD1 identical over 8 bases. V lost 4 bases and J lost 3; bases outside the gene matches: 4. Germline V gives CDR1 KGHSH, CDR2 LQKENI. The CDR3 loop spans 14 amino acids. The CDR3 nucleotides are TGTGCCAGCTCACGGGACAGGATTGACTATGGCTACACCTTC. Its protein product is CASSRDRIDYGYTF.

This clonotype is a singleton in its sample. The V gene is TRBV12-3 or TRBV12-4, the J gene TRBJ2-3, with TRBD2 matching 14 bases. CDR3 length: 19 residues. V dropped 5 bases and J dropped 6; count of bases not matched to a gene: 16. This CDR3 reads CASSPTPPGTSGRVDTQYF. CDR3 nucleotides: TGTGCCAGCAGTCCCACCCCTCCCGGGACTAGCGGGAGAGTCGATACGCAGTATTTT.

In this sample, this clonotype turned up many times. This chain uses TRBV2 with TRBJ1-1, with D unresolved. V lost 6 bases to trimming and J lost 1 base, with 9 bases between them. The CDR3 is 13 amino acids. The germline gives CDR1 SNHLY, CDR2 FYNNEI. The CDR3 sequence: CASRSDWNTEAFF. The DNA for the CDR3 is TGTGCCAGCAGGTCCGACTGGAACACTGAAGCTTTCTTT.